This T cell receptor (beta chain) was recorded in a study of blood T cell repertoires in COVID-19. CDR3 length: 18 amino acids. Germline V gene sequence: CDR1 SNHLY, CDR2 FYNNEI. With V trimmed by 4 bases and J by 8 bases, 18 bases remained unmatched. Sequenced by immunoSEQ multiplex PCR; TCRdb stores in-frame clones only, minus some. The sample lists more than 250,000 clones, 87% occurring once. The rearrangement uses TRBV2 and TRBJ1-4; 8 positions match TRBD1. The TCR comes from a man over 45 with active or convalescent COVID-19. The source material was peripheral blood. As DNA, the CDR3 is TGTGCCAGCAGTGTCCAAGGCGCCCGGACAGGGTGGGGGGAAAAACTGTTTTTT. It yields the protein CASSVQGARTGWGEKLFF.